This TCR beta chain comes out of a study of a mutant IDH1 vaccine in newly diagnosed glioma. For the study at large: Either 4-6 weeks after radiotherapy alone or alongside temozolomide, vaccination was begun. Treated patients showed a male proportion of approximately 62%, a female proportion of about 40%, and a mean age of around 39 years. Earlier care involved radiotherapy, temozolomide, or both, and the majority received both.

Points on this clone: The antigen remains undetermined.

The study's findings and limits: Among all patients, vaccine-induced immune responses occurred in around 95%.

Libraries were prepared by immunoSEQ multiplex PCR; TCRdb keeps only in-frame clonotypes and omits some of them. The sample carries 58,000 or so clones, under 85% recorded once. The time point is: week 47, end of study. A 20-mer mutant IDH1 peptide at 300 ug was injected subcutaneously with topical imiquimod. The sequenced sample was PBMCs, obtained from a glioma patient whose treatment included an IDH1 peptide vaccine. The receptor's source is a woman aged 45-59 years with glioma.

For the CDR3, the DNA is TGTGCCAGCAGCGGGGACACGTATAATTCACCCCTCCACTTT. Protein sequence: CASSGDTYNSPLHF. This chain links TRBV5-8 with TRBJ1-6; a possible D gene is TRBD1 (6 bases). Trimming pared 4 bases from V and 4 bases from J, leaving 9 bases between. CDR3 length: 14 residues. CDR1 and CDR2 from the germline V gene are SGHTS and YDEGEE. Drawing the rest from reference TRBV5-8 and TRBJ1-6, the complete variable domain is EAGVTQSPTHLIKTRGQQATLRCSPISGHTSVYWYQQALGLGLQFLLWYDEGEERNRGNFPPRFSGRQFPNYSSELNVNALELEDSALYLCASSGDTYNSPLHFGNGTRLTVT.